The 17 T cell receptor beta chains below were found in one sample sequenced in a study of neoadjuvant anti-PD-1 for oral cavity cancer. Sequencing used immunoSEQ multiplex PCR; TCRdb keeps in-frame clones, though not all of them. Of under 14,000 clones in the sample, about 50% were seen once. The source material was tumor tissue, sampled before nivolumab (anti-PD-1) treatment. Every receptor here comes from a person between 40 and 85 years old with oral cavity squamous cell carcinoma.

This chain joins TRBV19 and TRBJ2-1; 7 bases map to TRBD2. Looked up from germline, CDR1 is LNHDA and CDR2 is SQIVND (reference sequence). V was pared by 7 bases and J by 5 bases, with 8 bases of the junction left unmatched. The CDR3 has 14 amino acids. The CDR3 DNA reads as TGTGCCAGTAACGGACTAGTGTTGGACAATGAGCAGTTCTTC. It yields the protein CASNGLVLDNEQFF.

CDR3: CASSTGLSNTEAFF. The CDR3 nucleotides are TGTGCCAGCAGCACAGGACTTTCGAACACTGAAGCTTTCTTT. The rearrangement uses TRBV5-5 and TRBJ1-1, with D tentatively TRBD1 (5 bases). Trimming removed 4 bases at V and 1 base at J, with 11 bases between. Germline V gene sequence: CDR1 SGHKS, CDR2 YYEKEE (reference sequence). CDR3 length: 14 amino acids.

This clone has only a few counts. The chain joins TRBV6-6 to TRBJ2-2, with 8 bases identical to TRBD1. The CDR3 runs to 15 residues. Losses at the gene ends were 6 bases for V and 4 bases for J; bases not matched to a gene: 7. Germline V gene lookup returns CDR1 MNHNY and CDR2 SVGAGI (reference sequence). The CDR3 reads CASSDRGSGTGELFF. CDR3 DNA: TGTGCCAGCAGCGACAGGGGAAGCGGCACCGGGGAGCTGTTTTTT.

J is TRBJ1-5 and V is TRBV27, with D unclear. V shed 2 bases and J shed 7 bases, with 9 bases lying between them. This CDR3 comprises 13 residues. Germline-derived CDR1 and CDR2 are MNHEY and SMNVEV (reference sequence). CDR3 sequence reads: CASSLEGQQPQHF. The CDR3 DNA is TGTGCCAGCAGTTTAGAGGGTCAACAGCCCCAGCATTTT.

The rearrangement joins TRBV6-1 to TRBJ1-1, with a tentative D call TRBD1 (5 bases). This CDR3 contains 14 residues. Germline CDR1 is MNHNS and CDR2 is SASEGT. V lost 5 bases, J lost 5 bases, and 15 bases lay in between. This CDR3 is CASSSGGSWTEAFF. The CDR3 nucleotides are TGTGCCAGCAGTTCCGGGGGATCATGGACTGAAGCTTTCTTT.

The CDR3 spells CASSVERGAIQYF. The CDR3 nucleotides read TGCGCCAGCAGTGTAGAAAGGGGAGCCATTCAGTACTTC. This chain uses TRBV10-1 with TRBJ2-4; D is tentatively TRBD1 or TRBD2 (5 bases each). The ends were cut back, 4 bases at V and 9 bases at J, with 13 bases in the middle. The V gene's germline CDR1 is WNHNN and CDR2 SYGVQD (reference sequence). The CDR3 is 13 amino acids.

This clone was found a few times. This clone may be a read error of a much larger clone one base away. Within the sample, other DNA sequences also encode this same CDR3. This CDR3 reads CASSDGQGADTQYF. CDR3 sequence (DNA): TGTGCCAGCAGTGACGGACAGGGGGCAGATACGCAGTATTTT. The rearrangement links TRBV6-4 to TRBJ2-3; TRBD1 aligns across 10 bases. Per the germline V gene, CDR1 is MRHNA and CDR2 is SNTAGT. J was trimmed by 4 bases and V by 2 bases; bases with no gene match: 0. The CDR3 is 14 residues long.

This clone was seen only a few times. This rearrangement joins TRBV6-1 to TRBJ1-1; TRBD1 is a possible D gene (6 bases). V was cut by 7 bases and J by 0 bases, with 15 bases left in between. CDR3 length: 15 amino acids. CDR1 is MNHNS, CDR2 SASEGT, per germline. The CDR3 region has the DNA TGTGCCAGCAATCAGGGAGGGGGTATGAACACTGAAGCTTTCTTT. Protein product: CASNQGGGMNTEAFF.

The chain is built from TRBV6-1 and TRBJ1-5, with D unclear. Trimming shortened V by 7 bases and J by 0 bases, and 13 bases separated the two germline ends. Germline CDR1 MNHNS, CDR2 SASEGT. The CDR3 sequence is 15 residues long. The CDR3 region is CASIGRSYSNQPQHF. As DNA, the CDR3 is TGTGCCAGCATAGGGCGGTCGTATAGCAATCAGCCCCAGCATTTT.

The chain combines TRBV28 with TRBJ2-7, with D possibly TRBD1 on 5 matching bases. This CDR3 contains 15 residues. Germline loops: CDR1 MDHEN, CDR2 SYDVKM. V lost 5 bases to trimming and J lost 2 bases, with 16 bases between them. CDR3 in amino acids: CASSARQWGPYEQYF. CDR3 sequence (DNA): TGTGCCAGCAGTGCCCGTCAATGGGGCCCCTACGAGCAGTACTTC.

The V and J genes are TRBV6-1 and TRBJ2-2; TRBD1 matches at 8 bases. Germline CDR1 reads MNHNS; CDR2 reads SASEGT. V gave up 4 bases and J gave up 4 bases; unmatched junction bases: 2. This CDR3 has 14 residues. This CDR3 reads CASSVTGATGELFF. CDR3 coding DNA: TGTGCCAGCAGTGTGACAGGGGCCACCGGGGAGCTGTTTTTT.

The chain is built from TRBV7-2 and TRBJ2-5; D not resolved. The CDR3 has 14 amino acids. V lost 5 bases, J lost 5 bases, and 15 bases lay in between. Germline loops: CDR1 SGHTA, CDR2 FQGNSA. The CDR3 reads CASSLPLGAETQYF. DNA of the CDR3: TGTGCCAGCAGCCTCCCCCTCGGAGCTGAGACCCAGTACTTC.

The CDR3 coding sequence is TGCAGCGTTCGGGTTAGCGGGGTAGGTGAGCAGTTCTTC. Its protein is CSVRVSGVGEQFF. This chain joins TRBV29-1 and TRBJ2-1, with TRBD2 matching 8 bases. V shed 5 bases, J shed 9 bases, and the junction held 9 bases outside the gene matches. Per germline, CDR1 SQVTM and CDR2 ANQGSEA. The CDR3 consists of 13 residues.

The chain is built from TRBV5-8 and TRBJ2-2; D remains ambiguous. Germline-derived CDR1 and CDR2 are SGHTS and YDEGEE. This CDR3 is 17 amino acids long. The V end was cut by 1 base, the J end by 2 bases, with 15 bases between. Written as DNA, the CDR3 is TGTGCCAGCAGCTTGCCAAGGTCGGGTACTAACACCGGGGAGCTGTTTTTT. Its protein is CASSLPRSGTNTGELFF.

This clone was counted between two and nine times. This chain joins TRBV5-1 and TRBJ2-2; D unclear. The V gene's germline CDR1 is SGHRS and CDR2 YFSETQ. This CDR3 has 14 amino acids. Trimming left V 1 base short and J 0 bases short, with 4 bases between. The CDR3 coding sequence is TGCGCCAGCAGCTTGTCCACGAACACCGGGGAGCTGTTTTTT. This codes for CASSLSTNTGELFF.

This rearrangement joins TRBV11-2 to TRBJ1-2, with a tentative D call TRBD1 (6 bases). The CDR3 loop spans 16 amino acids. With 0 bases removed from V and 2 bases from J, the gap between germline ends came to 13 bases. Germline CDR1 SGHAT, CDR2 FQNNGV. The CDR3 region has the DNA TGTGCCAGCAGCTTAGAGGTCAGGGGAAGAAACTATGGCTACACCTTC. Its translation is CASSLEVRGRNYGYTF.

This clone has just a few counts. This chain connects TRBV5-1 to TRBJ1-1, with TRBD1 matching 9 bases. CDR1 is SGHRS and CDR2 is YFSETQ in the germline V gene. The CDR3 has 14 residues. Trimming removed 2 bases from V and 11 bases from J; junction bases left unmatched: 10. The CDR3 coding sequence is TGCGCCAGCAGCTTTGAAACAGGGGGCGGAGGGGCTTTCTTT. This codes for CASSFETGGGGAFF.